This passage covers 9 T cell receptor beta chains from one sample sequenced in a study of T cells in localized non-small cell lung cancer. The assay was immunoSEQ multiplex PCR, and TCRdb's table has in-frame clones only and misses some. Among tens of thousands of clones listed, approximately 88% were seen once. Sequencing was performed on peripheral blood, taken before any cancer treatment. The receptors stem from a man between 40 and 75 years old with stage I lung adenocarcinoma.

A note on this clone: At one boundary the junction diverges from the germline segment, which might be a read error. The chain employs TRBV5-4 and TRBJ1-6; D is uncertain. CDR1 is SGHNT and CDR2 is YYREEE in the germline V gene (reference sequence). CDR3 length: 14 residues. The CDR3 bases are TGCGCCAGCAGCCCCGGGCCCTACAATTCGGCCCTCCACTTT. Its translation is CASSPGPYNSALHF.

This clone was seen a handful of times. The gene calls are TRBV2 and TRBJ1-2; maybe TRBD1 (6 bases). V dropped 6 bases and J dropped 3 bases, with 11 bases sitting between them. The CDR3 extends over 13 amino acids. CDR1 is SNHLY, CDR2 FYNNEI, per germline. DNA for the CDR3: TGTGCCAGCAGCAAGGACAGCGACTATGGCTACACCTTC. It yields the protein CASSKDSDYGYTF.

The chain recombines TRBV4-2 with TRBJ2-3; tentatively, D is TRBD1 (6 bases). The V gene lost 0 bases and the J gene lost 3 bases, with 13 bases spanning the gap. The CDR3 has 16 residues. Germline values: CDR1 LGHNA, CDR2 YNFKEQ. For the CDR3, the DNA is TGTGCCAGCAGCCAAGATTACGGACAGAGTACAGATACGCAGTATTTT. This gives the protein CASSQDYGQSTDTQYF.

The CDR3 DNA follows: TGCGCCAGTAGAAATGACAGGGGGACAGATACGCAGTATTTT. Protein sequence: CASRNDRGTDTQYF. This rearrangement joins TRBV5-1 to TRBJ2-3; 9 nucleotides agree with TRBD1. This CDR3 region has 14 residues. Trimming took 8 bases from V and 3 from J; bases not matched to a gene: 7. CDR1 and CDR2 (germline): SGHRS, YFSETQ.

This rearrangement joins TRBV7-9 to TRBJ1-5, with D unresolved. Germline CDR1 reads SEHNR; CDR2 reads FQNEAQ (reference sequence). With 5 bases removed from V and 4 bases from J, the gap between germline ends came to 6 bases. The CDR3 runs 12 residues. CDR3 nucleotide sequence: TGTGCCAGCAGCCCAGATAATCAGCCCCAGCATTTT. Amino acid sequence: CASSPDNQPQHF.

This clone was detected a few times. V is TRBV7-2 and J is TRBJ1-2; TRBD1 might be the D (5 bases). From germline, CDR1 is SGHTA and CDR2 FQGNSA. V was pared by 3 bases and J by 6 bases, with 11 bases between. CDR3 size: 13 residues. This CDR3 is CASSLDWGNGYTF. In DNA, the CDR3 is TGTGCCAGCAGCTTGGATTGGGGCAATGGCTACACCTTC.

This clone has a single count. The rearrangement joins TRBV15 to TRBJ2-7; D not resolved. Between the trimmed V and J ends, which lost 1 base and 3 bases, there was a span of 10 bases. The CDR3 has 14 residues. CDR1 is LNHNV and CDR2 is YYDKDF in the germline V gene (reference sequence). The CDR3 sequence is CATSRVPRHYEQYF. The CDR3 bases are TGTGCCACCAGCAGAGTTCCTAGGCACTACGAGCAGTACTTC.

The V gene is TRBV6-6, the J gene TRBJ2-2, with a possible D match to TRBD1 (5 bases). This CDR3 is built from 12 residues. Germline V gives CDR1 MNHNY, CDR2 SVGAGI (reference sequence). Trimming took off 7 bases at V and 7 bases at J, with 10 bases between the two ends. CDR3 protein: CASNPGYGELFF. The CDR3 DNA sequence: TGTGCCAGCAACCCAGGGTACGGGGAGCTGTTTTTT.

The V call is TRBV9, the J call TRBJ2-1, with no clear D. Between the trimmed V and J ends, which lost 4 bases and 0 bases, there was a span of 11 bases. This CDR3 contains 15 residues. From germline, CDR1 is SGDLS and CDR2 YYNGEE. The CDR3 DNA is TGTGCCAGCAGCACTATCTGGAGCTCCTACAATGAGCAGTTCTTC. It specifies CASSTIWSSYNEQFF.